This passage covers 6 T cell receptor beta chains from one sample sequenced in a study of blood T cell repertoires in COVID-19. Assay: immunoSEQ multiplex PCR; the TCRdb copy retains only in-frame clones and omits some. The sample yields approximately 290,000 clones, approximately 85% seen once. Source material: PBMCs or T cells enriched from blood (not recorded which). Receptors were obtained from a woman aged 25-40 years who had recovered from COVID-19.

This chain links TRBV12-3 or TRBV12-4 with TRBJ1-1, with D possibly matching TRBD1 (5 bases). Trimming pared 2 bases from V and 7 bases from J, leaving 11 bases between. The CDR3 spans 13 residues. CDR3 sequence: CASSLLQANEAFF. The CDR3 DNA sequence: TGTGCCAGCAGTTTATTACAGGCCAATGAAGCTTTCTTT.

CDR3 protein: CASSPRKYEQYF. As DNA, the CDR3 is TGTGCCAGCAGTCCGCGAAAATACGAGCAGTACTTC. The chain joins TRBV6-5 to TRBJ2-7; no firm D call. The germline V gene has CDR1 MNHEY and CDR2 SVGAGI. The germline V and J ends were trimmed by 5 bases and 4 bases, with 9 bases remaining between them. CDR3 length: 12 amino acids.

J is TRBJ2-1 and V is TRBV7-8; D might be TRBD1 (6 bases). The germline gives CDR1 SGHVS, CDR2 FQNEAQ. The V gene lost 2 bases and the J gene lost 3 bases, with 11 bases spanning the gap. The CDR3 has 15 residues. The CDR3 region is CASSLFRGIYNEQFF. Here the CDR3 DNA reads TGTGCCAGCAGCTTATTCAGGGGAATCTACAATGAGCAGTTCTTC.

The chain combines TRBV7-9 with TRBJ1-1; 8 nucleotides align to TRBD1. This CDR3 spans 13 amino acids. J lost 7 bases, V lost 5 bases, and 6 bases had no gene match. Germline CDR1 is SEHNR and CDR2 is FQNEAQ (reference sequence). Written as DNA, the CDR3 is TGTGCCAGCAGCACCGGACAGGGACTTGAAGCTTTCTTT. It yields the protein CASSTGQGLEAFF. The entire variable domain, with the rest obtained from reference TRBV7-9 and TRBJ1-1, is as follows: DTGVSQNPRHKITKRGQNVTFRCDPISEHNRLYWYRQTLGQGPEFLTYFQNEAQLEKSRLLSDRFSAERPKGSFSTLEIQRTEQGDSAMYLCASSTGQGLEAFFGQGTRLTVV.

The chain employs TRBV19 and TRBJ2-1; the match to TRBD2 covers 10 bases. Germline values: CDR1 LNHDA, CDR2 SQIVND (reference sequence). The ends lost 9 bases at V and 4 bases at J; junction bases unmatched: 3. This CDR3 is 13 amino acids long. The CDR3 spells CASSSGGYNEQFF. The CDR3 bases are TGTGCCAGCTCTAGCGGGGGTTACAATGAGCAGTTCTTC.

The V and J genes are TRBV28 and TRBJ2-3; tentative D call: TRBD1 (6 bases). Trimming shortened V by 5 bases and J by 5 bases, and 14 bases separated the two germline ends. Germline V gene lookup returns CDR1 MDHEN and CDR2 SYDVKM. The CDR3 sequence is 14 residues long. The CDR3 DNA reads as TGTGCCAGCAGTCAGAACACACAGGGAGATACGCAGTATTTT. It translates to CASSQNTQGDTQYF.